These 18 T cell receptor beta chains share one sample of origin, sequenced in a study of blood T cell repertoires in COVID-19. TCRdb's table, derived via immunoSEQ multiplex PCR, lists solely in-frame clones and lacks some. The repertoire has approximately 290,000 clones, 89% of them found once; the top ten carry over 8.5%. The sequenced sample was peripheral blood. The receptors were gathered from a young woman with COVID-19, enrolled during active disease.

The chain has TRBV7-8 and TRBJ2-3; 9 bases map to TRBD1. Germline V CDR1 and CDR2: SGHVS, FQNEAQ. V was pared by 6 bases and J by 2 bases, with 9 bases of the junction left unmatched. This CDR3 contains 16 residues. CDR3 loop: CASRDGTGIYTDTQYF. DNA for the CDR3: TGTGCCAGCAGGGATGGGACAGGGATATACACAGATACGCAGTATTTT.

V is TRBV15 and J is TRBJ2-7, with no clear D. Germline values: CDR1 LNHNV, CDR2 YYDKDF (reference sequence). Trimming removed 0 bases at V and 3 bases at J, with 12 bases between. The CDR3 has 15 amino acids. The CDR3 spells CATSRDPHVDYEQYF. The CDR3 DNA reads TGTGCCACCAGCAGAGATCCCCACGTAGACTACGAGCAGTACTTC.

The chain links TRBV7-8 to TRBJ1-2; D is perhaps TRBD1 (5 bases). CDR3 size: 13 residues. The V end lost 5 bases, the J end lost 7 bases, and 14 bases lay between the germline ends. Germline CDR1 and CDR2: SGHVS and FQNEAQ. This CDR3 is CASSARGGFGYTF. In DNA form, the CDR3 reads TGTGCCAGCAGCGCCCGGGGGGGTTTTGGCTACACCTTC. Looking up the rest from reference TRBV7-8 and TRBJ1-2 gives the full variable domain: GAGVSQSPRYKVAKRGQDVALRCDPISGHVSLFWYQQALGQGPEFLTYFQNEAQLDKSGLPSDRFFAERPEGSVSTLKIQRTQQEDSAVYLCASSARGGFGYTFGSGTRLTVV.

The chain has TRBV19 and TRBJ1-2; tentative D call: TRBD1 (6 bases). This CDR3 region has 15 residues. V was trimmed by 6 bases and J by 2 bases, leaving 16 bases between them. Germline V gene sequence: CDR1 LNHDA, CDR2 SQIVND (reference sequence). CDR3 coding DNA: TGTGCCAGTAGCCAACTAGGGACACTCAACTATGGCTACACCTTC. Its protein product is CASSQLGTLNYGYTF.

This chain joins TRBV10-3 and TRBJ2-3, with 10 nucleotides matching TRBD2. The J segment lost 1 base and the V segment lost 8 bases, leaving 9 bases of the junction unmatched. CDR3 length equals 16 residues. Germline V gene sequence: CDR1 ENHRY, CDR2 SYGVKD. In DNA form, the CDR3 reads TGTGCCATCCGGGGGACTAGCGTCTTTGGCACAGATACGCAGTATTTT. It is translated as CAIRGTSVFGTDTQYF.

This clone appeared once. An end of the junction differs from the germline gene, which may be a read error. The V call is TRBV6-1, the J call TRBJ1-2; D is ambiguous. This CDR3 has 14 amino acids. Germline-derived CDR1 and CDR2 are MNHNS and SASEGT. CDR3 coding DNA: TGTGCCAGCAGTGAAGAGCTAACTAACTATGACTACACCTTC. It is translated as CASSEELTNYDYTF.

The rearrangement links TRBV7-8 to TRBJ2-4; 7 bases are shared with TRBD1. J lost 0 bases, V lost 5 bases, and 16 bases had no gene match. The CDR3 has 19 residues. The germline CDR1 and CDR2 sequences are SGHVS and FQNEAQ. The CDR3 DNA follows: TGTGCCAGCAGCCTAAGCTCCCGGGGACAGTCACTAGCCAAAAACATTCAGTACTTC. Translating gives CASSLSSRGQSLAKNIQYF.

The chain combines TRBV28 with TRBJ2-7; perhaps TRBD2 as D (5 bases). The CDR3 is 13 amino acids. Germline values: CDR1 MDHEN, CDR2 SYDVKM. The V gene lost 3 bases and the J gene lost 3 bases, with 9 bases spanning the gap. This CDR3 is CASSLRVDYEQYF. In DNA, the CDR3 is TGTGCCAGCAGTTTGCGGGTGGACTACGAGCAGTACTTC.

This chain links TRBV11-3 with TRBJ2-7; TRBD2 matches at 9 bases. Germline CDR1 reads SGHNT; CDR2 reads YENEEA. V lost 1 base to trimming and J lost 3 bases; unmatched junction nucleotides: 1. The CDR3 spans 14 residues. The CDR3 DNA follows: TGTGCCAGCAGCTTAGGAGCGGGGGGCTACGAGCAGTACTTC. This gives the protein CASSLGAGGYEQYF.

V is TRBV19 and J is TRBJ1-2; 9 bases are a match to TRBD1. With V trimmed by 5 bases and J by 8 bases, 12 bases remained unmatched. The length of the CDR3 is 15 residues. Germline assignment: CDR1 LNHDA and CDR2 SQIVND (reference sequence). The CDR3 reads CASSFLDRGNRGYTF. The CDR3, as DNA: TGTGCCAGTAGTTTTCTGGACAGGGGAAATCGAGGCTACACCTTC.

CDR3 DNA: TGTGCCAGCAGCCCGCCAGGGTGGACTGAAGCTTTCTTT. Protein sequence: CASSPPGWTEAFF. The chain has TRBV7-9 and TRBJ1-1; D perhaps matches TRBD1 (5 bases). CDR1 is SEHNR, CDR2 FQNEAQ, per germline (reference sequence). V lost 5 bases and J lost 5, with 12 bases in between. The length of the CDR3 is 13 residues.

The chain has TRBV4-1 and TRBJ2-5; 10 bases match TRBD2. Per the germline V gene, CDR1 is MGHRA and CDR2 is YSYEKL. Losses at the gene ends were 2 bases for V and 4 bases for J; bases not matched to a gene: 4. CDR3 length equals 15 residues. CDR3 in DNA: TGCGCCAGCAGCCAAACAGCGGGGGGGACAGAGACCCAGTACTTC. This codes for CASSQTAGGTETQYF.

The V call is TRBV20-1, the J call TRBJ2-1; 10 bases align to TRBD1. The germline gives CDR1 DFQATT, CDR2 SNEGSKA (reference sequence). This CDR3 has 15 amino acids. After removal of 3 bases from V and 7 bases from J, the junction contained 9 bases not matched to a gene. The CDR3 spells CSASTRGQGRNEQFF. As DNA, the CDR3 is TGCAGTGCTAGTACCAGGGGACAGGGGCGGAATGAGCAGTTCTTC.

V is TRBV6-5 and J is TRBJ1-1, with TRBD1 matching over 9 bases. The V gene's germline CDR1 is MNHEY and CDR2 SVGAGI. The J segment lost 4 bases and the V segment lost 6 bases, leaving 3 bases of the junction unmatched. The CDR3 is 13 residues long. The CDR3 protein is CASRQQGATEAFF. The CDR3 region has the DNA TGTGCCAGCAGGCAACAGGGGGCCACTGAAGCTTTCTTT.

V and J are TRBV29-1 and TRBJ1-2; no clear D. Germline assignment: CDR1 SQVTM and CDR2 ANQGSEA. With 4 bases removed from V and 8 bases from J, the gap between germline ends came to 11 bases. The length of the CDR3 is 11 residues. This CDR3 is CSVGEVRGYTF. Here the CDR3 DNA reads TGCAGCGTTGGTGAGGTTCGGGGCTACACCTTC.

This chain connects TRBV5-1 to TRBJ2-5, with 7 nucleotides matching TRBD2. V lost 5 bases to trimming and J lost 5 bases; unmatched junction nucleotides: 6. The germline gives CDR1 SGHRS, CDR2 YFSETQ. The CDR3 totals 13 residues. The CDR3 DNA reads as TGCGCCAGCAGGAGCGGGACGGGGGAGACCCAGTACTTC. Translating it yields CASRSGTGETQYF.

This clone occurred once. The chain is built from TRBV11-2 and TRBJ1-2, with 8 bases fitting TRBD1. The CDR3 runs 15 residues. Unmatched junction bases numbered 13, after V lost 8 bases and J lost 5 bases. Per the germline V gene, CDR1 is SGHAT and CDR2 is FQNNGV. This chain's CDR3 is CASRTGPSLPYGYTF. The CDR3 coding sequence is TGTGCCAGCCGGACAGGGCCGTCTTTACCTTATGGCTACACCTTC.

The J gene is TRBJ1-2, the V gene TRBV27; a possible D gene is TRBD1 (6 bases). Germline CDR1 is MNHEY and CDR2 is SMNVEV (reference sequence). This CDR3 is built from 17 residues. V lost 5 bases to trimming and J lost 4 bases, with 23 bases between them. For the CDR3, the DNA is TGTGCCAGCAGTGAGACAAAGGACAGCGCACGTGTCTATGGCTACACCTTC. Protein: CASSETKDSARVYGYTF.